A selection of T cell receptor beta chains follows, all from one sample in a study of CD8 T cells in Susac syndrome. TCRdb reprocessed the immunoSEQ multiplex PCR reads with MiXCR, giving one entry per CDR3 protein. The data hold 130,000 or so distinct CDR3 sequences, with around 96% observed a single time. Sequenced material: CD4+ T cells from PBMCs. These receptors originate from a human donor with Susac syndrome. The CDR3 runs from the conserved cysteine through the conserved F or W. A D gene is named only where the DNA matches it firmly. Clone size, where shown, is once, few, many, or a class for clones that have expanded.

D gene,J gene,clone size,V gene,CDR3 protein,CDR3 DNA
.,TRBJ1-2,.,TRBV18,CASSPMWEDYGYTF,TGTGCCAGCTCCCCGATGTGGGAGGACTATGGCTACACCTTC
.,TRBJ2-6,.,TRBV5-1,CASSLREPGANVLTF,TGCGCCAGCAGCTTGCGGGAGCCTGGGGCCAACGTCCTGACTTTC
TRBD1,TRBJ1-2,.,TRBV27,CASSRQGNYGYTF,TGTGCCAGCAGTAGACAGGGGAACTATGGCTACACCTTC
TRBD1,TRBJ2-7,.,TRBV7-2,CASSYGTGGTYEQYF,TGTGCCAGCAGCTACGGGACAGGGGGCACCTACGAGCAGTACTTC
.,TRBJ2-5,.,TRBV5-1,CASSFRWGETQYF,TGCGCCAGCAGCTTCAGATGGGGAGAGACCCAGTACTTC
TRBD1,TRBJ2-1,.,TRBV15,CATLPGQSSYNEQFF,TGTGCCACTTTACCGGGACAGAGCTCCTACAATGAGCAGTTCTTC
.,TRBJ2-7,.,TRBV12-3/TRBV12-4,CASSPEGRYEQYF,TGTGCCAGCAGTCCGGAGGGGAGGTATGAGCAGTACTTC
.,TRBJ2-3,.,TRBV7-2,CASSLGLASTDTQYF,TGTGCCAGCAGCTTAGGGCTAGCGAGCACAGATACGCAGTATTTT
TRBD1,TRBJ2-1,.,TRBV6-2/TRBV6-3,CASRKDRSSYNEQFF,TGTGCCAGCAGGAAGGACAGGAGCTCTTACAATGAGCAGTTCTTC
TRBD2,TRBJ2-2,.,TRBV4-1,CASSRRTSGTGELFF,TGCGCCAGCAGCCGACGGACTAGCGGCACCGGGGAGCTGTTTTTT
.,TRBJ1-1,.,TRBV6-6,CASSGTPRNTEAFF,TGTGCCAGCAGTGGGACACCCCGCAACACTGAAGCTTTCTTT
.,TRBJ2-1,.,TRBV6-5,CASSWRLEGSWEQFF,TGTGCCAGCAGTTGGAGGCTCGAGGGTTCATGGGAGCAGTTCTTC
.,TRBJ1-5,.,TRBV30,CAWSPGQASNQPQHF,TGTGCCTGGAGTCCCGGGCAGGCGAGCAATCAGCCCCAGCATTTT
TRBD2,TRBJ2-5,.,TRBV24-1,CATSDSRTSGRETQYF,TGTGCCACCAGTGATTCTAGGACTAGCGGGAGGGAGACCCAGTACTTC
TRBD2,TRBJ2-7,once,TRBV28,CASSQRTSGKYEQYF,TGTGCCAGCAGTCAAAGGACTAGCGGGAAATACGAGCAGTACTTC
.,TRBJ1-5,.,TRBV20-1,CSARPRTRNSNQPQHF,TGCAGTGCTAGACCCCGGACAAGAAATAGCAATCAGCCCCAGCATTTT
.,TRBJ1-2,once,TRBV5-4,CASSNRRESDGYTF,TGTGCCAGCAGCAACCGCAGGGAATCGGATGGCTACACCTTC
.,TRBJ2-5,.,TRBV20-1,CSARELETQYF,TGCAGTGCTAGAGAACTCGAGACCCAGTACTTC
TRBD1,TRBJ2-7,.,TRBV29-1,CSAEGTGSSYEQYF,TGCAGCGCCGAGGGGACAGGAAGCTCCTACGAGCAGTACTTC
TRBD2,TRBJ2-1,once,TRBV9,CASSWTSGILNEQFF,TGTGCCAGCAGTTGGACTAGCGGGATCTTGAATGAGCAGTTCTTC
.,TRBJ2-1,once,TRBV20-1,CSARAKPDTSNNEQFF,TGCAGTGCTAGAGCCAAACCCGACACTAGTAACAATGAGCAGTTCTTC
.,TRBJ2-1,.,TRBV10-3,CAISEWQSSYNEQFF,TGTGCCATCAGTGAGTGGCAGAGCTCCTACAATGAGCAGTTCTTC
.,TRBJ2-7,.,TRBV5-6,CASSLNMGGRYEQYF,TGTGCCAGCAGCTTGAATATGGGGGGCAGGTACGAGCAGTACTTC
TRBD1,TRBJ2-7,.,TRBV24-1,CATSDPGTGGYEQYF,TGTGCCACCAGTGACCCGGGGACAGGTGGCTACGAGCAGTACTTC
TRBD2,TRBJ2-1,.,TRBV12-3/TRBV12-4,CASSPSGRAGDEQFF,TGTGCCAGCAGCCCTAGCGGGAGGGCCGGGGATGAGCAGTTCTTC
TRBD1,TRBJ1-5,.,TRBV5-1,CASSLTGASGQPQHF,TGCGCCAGCAGCTTAACAGGGGCGAGCGGTCAGCCCCAGCATTTT
.,TRBJ2-1,.,TRBV29-1,CSVELTNEQFF,TGCAGCGTTGAGCTGACGAATGAGCAGTTCTTC
.,TRBJ2-1,once,TRBV7-2,CASSPRERRNEQFF,TGTGCCAGCAGCCCCCGTGAGCGCCGCAATGAGCAGTTCTTC
TRBD2,TRBJ2-1,.,TRBV20-1,CSASQAGGRNEQFF,TGCAGTGCCTCCCAAGCGGGAGGGCGCAATGAGCAGTTCTTC
.,TRBJ1-5,.,TRBV27,CASSLNVEQPQHF,TGTGCCAGCAGTTTAAACGTTGAGCAGCCCCAGCATTTT
.,TRBJ2-1,.,TRBV5-4,CASSKVGDEQFF,TGTGCCAGCAGCAAAGTCGGAGATGAGCAGTTCTTC
.,TRBJ2-4,.,TRBV24-1,CATSDGTLEAKNIQYF,TGTGCCACCAGTGATGGGACCCTTGAAGCCAAAAACATTCAGTACTTC
.,TRBJ1-2,.,TRBV30,CAWISLGDGANYGYTF,TGTGCCTGGATATCATTAGGGGACGGCGCTAACTATGGCTACACCTTC
.,TRBJ2-5,.,TRBV15,CATKTGTQETQYF,TGTGCCACCAAGACCGGGACCCAAGAGACCCAGTACTTC
TRBD1,TRBJ1-2,once,TRBV20-1,CSVNRGTYGYTF,TGCAGTGTTAACAGGGGGACCTATGGCTACACCTTC
.,TRBJ1-4,.,TRBV20-1,CSAREWRSNEKLFF,TGCAGTGCTAGAGAGTGGAGGTCTAATGAAAAACTGTTTTTT
.,TRBJ1-1,.,TRBV5-1,CASSIIQGKNTEAFF,TGCGCCAGCAGCATAATACAGGGCAAGAACACTGAAGCTTTCTTT
.,TRBJ1-5,.,TRBV6-2/TRBV6-3,CASSTVNQPQHF,TGTGCCAGCAGCACAGTTAATCAGCCCCAGCATTTT
TRBD2,TRBJ2-7,.,TRBV7-3,CASSVMPPIGLEYEQYF,TGTGCCAGCAGCGTTATGCCCCCCATTGGACTAGAGTACGAGCAGTACTTC
.,TRBJ1-5,.,TRBV4-1,CASSQVGDQPQHF,TGCGCCAGCAGCCAAGTGGGGGATCAGCCCCAGCATTTT
.,TRBJ2-1,.,TRBV7-2,CASSKERASYNEQFF,TGTGCCAGCAGCAAAGAGCGGGCTTCATACAATGAGCAGTTCTTC
.,TRBJ2-6,.,TRBV27,CASREFGANVLTF,TGTGCCAGCAGAGAGTTTGGGGCCAACGTCCTGACTTTC
TRBD2,TRBJ2-7,.,TRBV9,CASSVEASGTYEQYF,TGTGCCAGCAGCGTAGAGGCTAGCGGGACCTACGAGCAGTACTTC
.,TRBJ2-5,.,TRBV10-3,CAISELDRETQYF,TGTGCCATCAGTGAGCTGGACCGGGAGACCCAGTACTTC
.,TRBJ2-3,.,TRBV7-2,CASSLNQRDTQYF,TGTGCCAGCAGCTTAAATCAAAGGGATACGCAGTATTTT
.,TRBJ2-7,.,TRBV4-1,CASSQGSGGGYEQYF,TGCGCCAGCAGCCAAGGGTCCGGAGGGGGCTACGAGCAGTACTTC
.,TRBJ1-2,once,TRBV28,CASLGSGDYGYTF,TGTGCCAGCCTCGGGTCGGGAGATTATGGCTACACCTTC
TRBD2,TRBJ2-7,once,TRBV6-5,CASSYSAQGAGDYEQYF,TGTGCCAGCAGTTACTCAGCTCAGGGAGCGGGAGACTACGAGCAGTACTTC
.,TRBJ2-5,once,TRBV5-1,CASSLGSQETQYF,TGCGCCAGCAGCTTGGGCAGCCAAGAGACCCAGTACTTC
TRBD2,TRBJ2-3,.,TRBV20-1,CSARASGPTDTQYF,TGCAGTGCTAGGGCTAGCGGCCCCACAGATACGCAGTATTTT